The 9 T cell receptor beta chains reported below all come from one sample, sequenced in a study of technical replicates of blood from four donors. Clones were read by immunoSEQ multiplex PCR, and TCRdb kept only the in-frame ones, dropping some. Here the sample spans 60,000 to 75,000 clones, less than 98% being singletons. Sequencing input: T cells isolated from PBMCs. The source of these receptors is a human donor in good health.

The chain is built from TRBV29-1 and TRBJ2-1; D gene uncertain. The V gene lost 4 bases and the J gene lost 5 bases, with 9 bases spanning the gap. This CDR3 is 12 amino acids long. CDR1 and CDR2 from the germline V gene are SQVTM and ANQGSEA. CDR3 in amino acids: CSVGERHNEQFF. DNA for the CDR3: TGCAGCGTTGGAGAGCGCCACAATGAGCAGTTCTTC.

In its sample, this clone was seen a few times. The rearrangement links TRBV5-1 to TRBJ2-7; tentatively, D is TRBD2 (6 bases). This CDR3 has 14 residues. Germline V lookup: CDR1 SGHRS, CDR2 YFSETQ. The ends were cut back, 4 bases at V and 0 bases at J, with 11 bases in the middle. CDR3 sequence (DNA): TGCGCCAGCAGCGTAGGAGGGTTCTCCTACGAGCAGTACTTC. Translation gives CASSVGGFSYEQYF.

This sequence joins TRBV28 and TRBJ1-4, with 8 bases aligning to TRBD1. V shed 5 bases, J shed 7 bases, and the junction held 6 bases outside the gene matches. The CDR3 consists of 14 residues. CDR1 is MDHEN and CDR2 is SYDVKM in the germline V gene. CDR3 DNA: TGTGCCAGCAGTCTGGGACAGGCAGGTGAAAAACTGTTTTTT. Translated, it gives CASSLGQAGEKLFF. Together with reference TRBV28 and TRBJ1-4, the CDR3 gives the full variable domain: DVKVTQSSRYLVKRTGEKVFLECVQDMDHENMFWYRQDPGLGLRLIYFSYDVKMKEKGDIPEGYSVSREKKERFSLILESASTNQTSMYLCASSLGQAGEKLFFGSGTQLSVL.

The V call is TRBV28, the J call TRBJ1-1; D may be TRBD1 (5 bases). Per germline, CDR1 MDHEN and CDR2 SYDVKM. The V end was cut by 7 bases, the J end by 5 bases, with 14 bases between. This CDR3 is 13 amino acids long. The CDR3: CASIPGLLTEAFF. Written as DNA, the CDR3 is TGTGCCAGCATACCGGGACTTTTAACTGAAGCTTTCTTT.

On this clone: The sample carries other DNA sequences with the same CDR3. J is TRBJ1-1 and V is TRBV9; weak D call: TRBD1 (6 bases). Trimming stripped 0 bases from V and 5 bases from J, with 8 bases between. CDR1 is SGDLS and CDR2 is YYNGEE in the germline V gene. This CDR3 is 13 amino acids long. CDR3 loop: CASSVGGRTEAFF. The CDR3 nucleotides read TGTGCCAGCAGCGTAGGGGGGCGGACTGAAGCTTTCTTT. The full variable domain, rest sourced from reference TRBV9 and TRBJ1-1, is DSGVTQTPKHLITATGQRVTLRCSPRSGDLSVYWYQQSLDQGLQFLIQYYNGEERAKGNILERFSAQQFPDLHSELNLSSLELGDSALYFCASSVGGRTEAFFGQGTRLTVV.

The chain is built from TRBV19 and TRBJ1-5; no firm D call. Between the trimmed V and J ends, which lost 9 bases and 0 bases, there was a span of 12 bases. The CDR3 sequence is 14 residues long. Germline V gene lookup returns CDR1 LNHDA and CDR2 SQIVND (reference sequence). The DNA of the CDR3 is TGTGCCAGCTGGGAGCCCTATAGCAATCAGCCCCAGCATTTT. This sequence encodes CASWEPYSNQPQHF.

This clone occurred once. The CDR3 nucleotides are TGCGCCAGCAGCCAAGGCGGGGGACGAGTCTACGAGCAGTACTTC. Protein: CASSQGGGRVYEQYF. V is TRBV4-3 and J is TRBJ2-7, with 7 bases fitting TRBD2. The CDR3 runs 15 residues. In germline, CDR1 is LGHNA, CDR2 YSLEER. The V gene end was trimmed by 1 base and the J gene end by 3 bases; junction bases not matched to a gene: 6.

The genes are TRBV10-3 and TRBJ2-7, with TRBD2 as a possible D gene (6 bases). CDR3 length: 14 amino acids. Per the germline V gene, CDR1 is ENHRY and CDR2 is SYGVKD. V lost 4 bases and J 6 bases, leaving 16 bases between the germline ends. CDR3 nucleotide sequence: TGTGCCATCAGTGGGGGTTCGGGGGTCGGCGAGCAGTACTTC. It specifies CAISGGSGVGEQYF.

The chain uses TRBV7-8 and TRBJ1-5; TRBD1 is a possible D gene (5 bases). Trimming took 0 bases from V and 2 from J, leaving 5 bases between them. The CDR3 runs to 14 residues. Germline CDR1 is SGHVS and CDR2 is FQNEAQ. The chain's CDR3 is CASSLATGNQPQHF. The CDR3 nucleotides are TGTGCCAGCAGCTTAGCGACAGGCAATCAGCCCCAGCATTTT.